This T cell receptor (beta chain) was profiled in a study of blood T cell repertoires in COVID-19. Some clones are missing from TCRdb's copy, which holds only in-frame ones; the method was immunoSEQ multiplex PCR. Among roughly 120,000 clones listed, roughly 90% were seen once. The origin of this receptor is a man aged 55 to 69 with COVID-19, enrolled during active disease. Sequenced input: peripheral blood.

In DNA form, the CDR3 reads TGTGCCTGGAGCAGGGGGCAGGGGTGGTACAATGAGCAGTTCTTC. Its translation is CAWSRGQGWYNEQFF. The V gene is TRBV30, the J gene TRBJ2-1; 8 nucleotides align to TRBD1. CDR3 length: 15 amino acids. With V trimmed by 3 bases and J by 4 bases, 8 bases remained unmatched. The germline V gene has CDR1 GTSNPN and CDR2 SVGIG (reference sequence).